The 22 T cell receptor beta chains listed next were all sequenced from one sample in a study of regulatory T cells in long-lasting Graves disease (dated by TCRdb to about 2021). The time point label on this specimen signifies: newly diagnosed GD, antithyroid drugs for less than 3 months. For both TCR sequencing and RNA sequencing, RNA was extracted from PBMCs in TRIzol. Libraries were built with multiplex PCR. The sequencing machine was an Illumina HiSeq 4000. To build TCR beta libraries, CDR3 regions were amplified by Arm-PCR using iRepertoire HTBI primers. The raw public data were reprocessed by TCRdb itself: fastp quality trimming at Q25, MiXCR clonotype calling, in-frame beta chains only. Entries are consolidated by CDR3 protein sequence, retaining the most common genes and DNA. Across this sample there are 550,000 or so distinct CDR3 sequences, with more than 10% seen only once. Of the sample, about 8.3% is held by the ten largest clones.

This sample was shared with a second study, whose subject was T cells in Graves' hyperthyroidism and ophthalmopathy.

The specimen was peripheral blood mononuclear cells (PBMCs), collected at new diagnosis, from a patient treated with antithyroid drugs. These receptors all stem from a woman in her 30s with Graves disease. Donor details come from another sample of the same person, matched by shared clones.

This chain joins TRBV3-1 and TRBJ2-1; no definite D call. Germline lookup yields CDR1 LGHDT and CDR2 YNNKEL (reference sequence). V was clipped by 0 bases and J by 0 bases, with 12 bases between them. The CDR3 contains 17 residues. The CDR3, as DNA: TGTGCCAGCAGCCAAGAAGTGGCACGCAGCTCCTACAATGAGCAGTTCTTC. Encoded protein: CASSQEVARSSYNEQFF.

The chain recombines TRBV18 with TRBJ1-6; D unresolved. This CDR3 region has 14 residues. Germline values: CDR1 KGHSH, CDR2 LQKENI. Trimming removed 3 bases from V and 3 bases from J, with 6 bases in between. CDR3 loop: CASSPSRYNSPLHF. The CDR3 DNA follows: TGTGCCAGCTCACCGTCACGCTATAATTCACCCCTCCACTTT. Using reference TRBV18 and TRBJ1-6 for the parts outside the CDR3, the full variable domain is NAGVMQNPRHLVRRRGQEARLRCSPMKGHSHVYWYRQLPEEGLKFMVYLQKENIIDESGMPKERFSAEFPKEGPSILRIQQVVRGDSAAYFCASSPSRYNSPLHFGNGTRLTVT.

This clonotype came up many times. The chain's CDR3 is CASSEVSRGPYEQYF. The CDR3, as DNA: TGTGCCAGCAGTGAAGTGAGTCGGGGGCCCTACGAGCAGTACTTC. The rearrangement links TRBV2 to TRBJ2-7; perhaps D is TRBD1 or TRBD2 (6 bases each). V dropped 1 base and J dropped 2 bases, with 12 bases sitting between them. The germline V gene encodes CDR1 SNHLY and CDR2 FYNNEI. The CDR3 spans 15 residues. The whole variable domain, remainder taken from reference TRBV2 and TRBJ2-7, is EPEVTQTPSHQVTQMGQEVILRCVPISNHLYFYWYRQILGQKVEFLVSFYNNEISEKSEIFDDQFSVERPDGSNFTLKIRSTKLEDSAMYFCASSEVSRGPYEQYFGPGTRLTVT.

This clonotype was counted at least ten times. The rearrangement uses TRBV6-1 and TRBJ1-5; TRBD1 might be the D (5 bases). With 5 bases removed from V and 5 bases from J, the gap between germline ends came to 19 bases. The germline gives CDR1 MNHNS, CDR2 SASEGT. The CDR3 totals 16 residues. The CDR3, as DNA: TGTGCCAGCAGTCCCTGGGCACCCAGGGCCGATCAGCCCCAGCATTTT. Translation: CASSPWAPRADQPQHF.

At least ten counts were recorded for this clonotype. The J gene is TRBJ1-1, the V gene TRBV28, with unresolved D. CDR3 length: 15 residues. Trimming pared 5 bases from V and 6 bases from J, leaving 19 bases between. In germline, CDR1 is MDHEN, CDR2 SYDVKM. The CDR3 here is CASSRAAGSGSEAFF. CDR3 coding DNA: TGTGCCAGCAGTAGGGCGGCCGGGAGCGGATCTGAAGCTTTCTTT.

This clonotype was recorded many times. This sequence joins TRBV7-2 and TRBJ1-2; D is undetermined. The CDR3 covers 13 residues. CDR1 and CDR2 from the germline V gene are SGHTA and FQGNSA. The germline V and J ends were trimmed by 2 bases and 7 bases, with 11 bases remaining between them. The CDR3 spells CASSLLGLVGYTF. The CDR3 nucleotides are TGTGCCAGCAGCTTACTGGGCCTAGTTGGCTACACCTTC.

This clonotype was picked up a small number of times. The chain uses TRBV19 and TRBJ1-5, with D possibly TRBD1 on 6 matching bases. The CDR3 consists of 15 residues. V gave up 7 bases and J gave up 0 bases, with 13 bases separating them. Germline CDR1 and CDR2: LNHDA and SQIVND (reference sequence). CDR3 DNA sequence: TGTGCCAGTATCGAGGGGGGGGATAGCAATCAGCCCCAGCATTTT. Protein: CASIEGGDSNQPQHF.

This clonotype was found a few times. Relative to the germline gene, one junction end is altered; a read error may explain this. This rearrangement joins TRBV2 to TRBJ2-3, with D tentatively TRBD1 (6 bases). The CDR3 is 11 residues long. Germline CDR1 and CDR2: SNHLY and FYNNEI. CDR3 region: CASSWTATQYF. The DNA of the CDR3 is TGTGCCAGCTCCTGGACAGCTACGCAGTATTTT.

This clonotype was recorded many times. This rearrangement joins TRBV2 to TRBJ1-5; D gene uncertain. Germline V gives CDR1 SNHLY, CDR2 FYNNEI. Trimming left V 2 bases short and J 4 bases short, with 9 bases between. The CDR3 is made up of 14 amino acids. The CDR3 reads CASSETWGNQPQHF. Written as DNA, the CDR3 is TGTGCCAGCAGTGAAACCTGGGGAAATCAGCCCCAGCATTTT.

CDR3 bases: TGTGCCAGCAGTTACTCGAGGGGGCAGGTTGAGTTCTTC. Translated, it gives CASSYSRGQVEFF. The rearrangement links TRBV6-2 or TRBV6-3 to TRBJ2-1, with 7 bases identical to TRBD1. CDR1 is MNHEY and CDR2 is SVGEGT in the germline V gene. This CDR3 is 13 amino acids long. The trim removed 0 bases at V and 14 bases at J, leaving 7 bases unmatched.

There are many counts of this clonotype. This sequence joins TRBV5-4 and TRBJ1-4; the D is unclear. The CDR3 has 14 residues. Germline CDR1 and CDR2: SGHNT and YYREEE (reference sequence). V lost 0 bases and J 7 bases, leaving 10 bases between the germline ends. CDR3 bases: TGTGCCAGCAGCTTGGGGGGTCGGGTTGAAAAACTGTTTTTT. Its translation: CASSLGGRVEKLFF.

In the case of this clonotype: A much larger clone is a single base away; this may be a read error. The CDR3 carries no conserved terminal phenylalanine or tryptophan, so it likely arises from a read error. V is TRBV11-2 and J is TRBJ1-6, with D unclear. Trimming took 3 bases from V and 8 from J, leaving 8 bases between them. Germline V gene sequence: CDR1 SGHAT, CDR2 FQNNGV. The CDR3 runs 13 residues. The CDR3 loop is CASSLEGYSPLHV. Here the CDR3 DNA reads TGTGCCAGCAGCTTGGAGGGCTATTCACCCCTCCACGTT.

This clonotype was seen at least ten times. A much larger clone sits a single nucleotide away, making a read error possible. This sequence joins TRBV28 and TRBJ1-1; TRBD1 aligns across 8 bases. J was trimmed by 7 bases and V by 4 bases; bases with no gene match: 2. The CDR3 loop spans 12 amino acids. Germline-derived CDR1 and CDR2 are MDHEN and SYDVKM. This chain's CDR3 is CASSWTGNEAFF. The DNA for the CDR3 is TGTGCCAGCAGTTGGACAGGGAATGAAGCTTTCTTT.

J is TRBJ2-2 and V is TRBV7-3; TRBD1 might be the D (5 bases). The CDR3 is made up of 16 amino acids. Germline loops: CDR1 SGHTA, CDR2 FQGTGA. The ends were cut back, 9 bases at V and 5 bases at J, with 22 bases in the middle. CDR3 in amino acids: CASSPIGQGGTGELFF. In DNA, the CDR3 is TGTGCCAGTAGCCCCATCGGTCAGGGTGGTACCGGGGAGCTGTTTTTT.

In nucleotides, the CDR3 is TGTGCCAGCACCGAGCTTGGGGGAGCCTACAATGAGCAGTTCTTC. Protein: CASTELGGAYNEQFF. This chain connects TRBV6-2 or TRBV6-3 to TRBJ2-1; either TRBD1 or TRBD2 may supply D (5 bases each). Trimming stripped 7 bases from V and 2 bases from J, with 15 bases between. The CDR3 is 15 residues long. Germline CDR1 is MNHEY and CDR2 is SVGEGT.

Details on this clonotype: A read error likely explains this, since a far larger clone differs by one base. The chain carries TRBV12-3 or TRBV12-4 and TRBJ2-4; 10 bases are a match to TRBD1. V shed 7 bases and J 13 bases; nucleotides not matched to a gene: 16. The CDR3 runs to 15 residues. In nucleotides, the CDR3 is TGTGCCAGCATTACAGGGACAGGGGTCGTCAATGAGCAGTACTTC. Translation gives CASITGTGVVNEQYF.

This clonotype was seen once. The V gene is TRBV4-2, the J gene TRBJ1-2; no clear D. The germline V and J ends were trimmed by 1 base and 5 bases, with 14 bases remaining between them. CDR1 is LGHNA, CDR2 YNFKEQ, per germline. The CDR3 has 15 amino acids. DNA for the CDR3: TGTGCCAGCAGCCAAGTTTTCACAGACACATATGGCTACACCTTC. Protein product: CASSQVFTDTYGYTF.

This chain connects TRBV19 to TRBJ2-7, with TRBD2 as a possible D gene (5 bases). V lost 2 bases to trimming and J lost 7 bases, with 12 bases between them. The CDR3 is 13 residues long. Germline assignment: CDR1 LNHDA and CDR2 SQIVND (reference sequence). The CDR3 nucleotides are TGTGCCAGTAGTATACGGACTCAAGAGGAGCAGTACTTC. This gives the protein CASSIRTQEEQYF.

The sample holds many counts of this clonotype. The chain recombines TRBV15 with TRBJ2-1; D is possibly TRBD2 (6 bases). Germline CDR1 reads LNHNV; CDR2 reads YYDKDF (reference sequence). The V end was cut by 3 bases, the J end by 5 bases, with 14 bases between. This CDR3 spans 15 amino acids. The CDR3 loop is CATSRVEGTNNEQFF. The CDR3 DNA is TGTGCCACCAGCAGGGTGGAGGGGACCAACAATGAGCAGTTCTTC.

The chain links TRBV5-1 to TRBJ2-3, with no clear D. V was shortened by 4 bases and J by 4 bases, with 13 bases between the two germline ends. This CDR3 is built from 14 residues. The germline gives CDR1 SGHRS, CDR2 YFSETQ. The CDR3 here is CASSQKSISDTQYF. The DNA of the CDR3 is TGCGCCAGCAGCCAGAAATCGATTTCAGATACGCAGTATTTT.

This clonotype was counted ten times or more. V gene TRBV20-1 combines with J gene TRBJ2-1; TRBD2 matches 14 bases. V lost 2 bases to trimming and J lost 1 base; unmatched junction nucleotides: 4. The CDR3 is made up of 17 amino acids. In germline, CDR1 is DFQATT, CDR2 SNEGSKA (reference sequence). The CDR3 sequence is CSARFGTSGRSYNEQFF. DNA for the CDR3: TGCAGTGCTAGATTCGGGACTAGCGGGAGATCCTACAATGAGCAGTTCTTC.

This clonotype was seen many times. The CDR3 DNA reads as TGTGCCAGCAGCTTCGCTTTTCCGGGACCCCAGCGAGATGGCTACACCTTC. Protein sequence: CASSFAFPGPQRDGYTF. The V call is TRBV11-3, the J call TRBJ1-2; weak D call: TRBD1 (5 bases). The V end lost 3 bases, the J end lost 6 bases, and 23 bases lay between the germline ends. The germline V gene has CDR1 SGHNT and CDR2 YENEEA. CDR3 length equals 17 residues.